A single sample gave rise to the 16 T cell receptor beta chains below, sequenced in a study of blood T cell repertoires in COVID-19. The protocol was immunoSEQ multiplex PCR, while the TCRdb copy is restricted to in-frame clones and leaves out a portion. The top ten clones hold roughly 32% of a sample with about 86,000 clones, 75% to 90% of them seen once. Sequenced: peripheral blood. The receptors come from a woman of 80 years or more with active or convalescent COVID-19.

The chain carries TRBV7-6 and TRBJ2-1, with 8 bases identical to TRBD2. The ends lost 2 bases at V and 4 bases at J; junction bases unmatched: 4. CDR3 length equals 15 residues. In germline, CDR1 is SGHVS, CDR2 FNYEAQ. The chain's CDR3 is CASSLFASGYNEQFF. The CDR3 nucleotides read TGTGCCAGCAGCTTATTTGCTAGCGGGTACAATGAGCAGTTCTTC.

There are a few counts of this clone. The V and J genes are TRBV2 and TRBJ1-4, with D possibly matching TRBD1 (6 bases). This CDR3 region has 15 residues. CDR1 and CDR2 (germline): SNHLY, FYNNEI. V lost 2 bases and J 8 bases, leaving 15 bases between the germline ends. The CDR3 here is CASSEIWAGVEKLFF. Here the CDR3 DNA reads TGTGCCAGCAGTGAAATTTGGGCAGGGGTAGAAAAACTGTTTTTT. Combining the CDR3 with reference TRBV2 and TRBJ1-4 gives the whole variable domain EPEVTQTPSHQVTQMGQEVILRCVPISNHLYFYWYRQILGQKVEFLVSFYNNEISEKSEIFDDQFSVERPDGSNFTLKIRSTKLEDSAMYFCASSEIWAGVEKLFFGSGTQLSVL.

The chain uses TRBV5-1 and TRBJ2-5; 10 nucleotides match TRBD2. The germline gives CDR1 SGHRS, CDR2 YFSETQ. The CDR3 spans 14 residues. V shed 4 bases, J shed 4 bases, and the junction held 4 bases outside the gene matches. CDR3 protein: CASSVAGGGETQYF. DNA for the CDR3: TGCGCCAGCAGCGTAGCGGGAGGTGGAGAGACCCAGTACTTC.

V is TRBV28 and J is TRBJ2-3; TRBD1 matches 9 bases. CDR3 length: 15 residues. The germline gives CDR1 MDHEN, CDR2 SYDVKM. V dropped 6 bases and J dropped 6; count of bases not matched to a gene: 10. CDR3 DNA: TGTGCCAGCAGCCGGCCGGGACAGGGCGTGGATACGCAGTATTTT. Translation gives CASSRPGQGVDTQYF.

The chain has TRBV7-2 and TRBJ1-1; D remains ambiguous. Germline CDR1 is SGHTA and CDR2 is FQGNSA. The CDR3 runs to 13 residues. Deletions cut 5 bases from V and 4 bases from J, with 11 bases between. The DNA for the CDR3 is TGTGCCAGCAGCCCACCCTGGCCCACTGAAGCTTTCTTT. Translating it yields CASSPPWPTEAFF.

Of note for this clone: One junction end disagrees with the germline gene, perhaps due to a read error. CDR3 nucleotide sequence: TGTGCCAGCAGCCTAGCATGGGCAGCCGAAGCTTTCTTT. It translates to CASSLAWAAEAFF. J is TRBJ1-1 and V is TRBV7-8, with D hard to call. Germline V gene data show CDR1 as SGHVS and CDR2 as FQNEAQ. The CDR3 length is 13 residues.

The rearrangement uses TRBV4-1 and TRBJ2-1, with 12 bases that match TRBD2. This CDR3 is 20 amino acids long. V shed 3 bases and J 0 bases; nucleotides not matched to a gene: 12. Looked up from germline, CDR1 is MGHRA and CDR2 is YSYEKL. CDR3 sequence: CASSHRLAGVVMSSYNEQFF. DNA of the CDR3: TGCGCCAGCAGCCATAGACTAGCGGGGGTGGTAATGAGCTCCTACAATGAGCAGTTCTTC.

V and J are TRBV5-1 and TRBJ1-1; TRBD1 might be the D (5 bases). Between the trimmed V and J ends, which lost 2 bases and 0 bases, there was a span of 17 bases. Germline V lookup: CDR1 SGHRS, CDR2 YFSETQ. This CDR3 is built from 17 residues. The CDR3, as DNA: TGCGCCAGCAGCTTAAACCAGAACAGGAGACTGAACACTGAAGCTTTCTTT. It is translated as CASSLNQNRRLNTEAFF.

The chain combines TRBV19 with TRBJ2-7, with D unclear. The V gene lost 10 bases and the J gene lost 3 bases, with 16 bases spanning the gap. CDR1 is LNHDA and CDR2 is SQIVND in the germline V gene (reference sequence). The CDR3 is 13 amino acids. The CDR3 region is CATRPGADYEQYF. CDR3 DNA sequence: TGTGCCACCCGCCCGGGTGCAGACTACGAGCAGTACTTC.

The chain is built from TRBV10-3 and TRBJ1-3; D is unclear. Germline-derived CDR1 and CDR2 are ENHRY and SYGVKD. V dropped 8 bases and J dropped 3 bases, with 14 bases sitting between them. The CDR3 spans 14 residues. CDR3 region: CAIFEGEGGNTIYF. In nucleotides, the CDR3 is TGTGCCATCTTTGAGGGCGAAGGTGGAAACACCATATATTTT.

The table lists this clone with many counts. This chain uses TRBV19 with TRBJ1-2, with 8 bases matching TRBD1. This CDR3 has 13 amino acids. Trimming at V came to 5 bases and at J to 2 bases, leaving 1 base not matched to a gene. CDR1 is LNHDA, CDR2 SQIVND, per germline (reference sequence). The CDR3 DNA is TGTGCCAGTAGTGGACAGGGCAACTATGGCTACACCTTC. Its protein product is CASSGQGNYGYTF.

The V call is TRBV30, the J call TRBJ1-1; perhaps TRBD1 as D (5 bases). Trimming stripped 3 bases from V and 1 base from J, with 21 bases between. Germline loops: CDR1 GTSNPN, CDR2 SVGIG (reference sequence). The CDR3 consists of 17 residues. The CDR3 region is CAWRPHLLDRQNTEAFF. CDR3 nucleotide sequence: TGTGCCTGGAGACCCCATCTCCTCGACAGACAGAACACTGAAGCTTTCTTT.

The chain joins TRBV4-1 to TRBJ1-4; 9 nucleotides align to TRBD1. The CDR3 has 15 residues. Trimming cost V 5 bases and J 11 bases; bases outside gene matches: 12. Germline V gene data show CDR1 as MGHRA and CDR2 as YSYEKL. This chain's CDR3 is CASSATGTGLKKLFF. Written as DNA, the CDR3 is TGCGCCAGCAGCGCAACCGGGACAGGGCTGAAGAAACTGTTTTTT.

The V call is TRBV11-1, the J call TRBJ2-7, with 8 bases that match TRBD2. The CDR3 loop spans 15 amino acids. Germline loops: CDR1 SGHAT, CDR2 FQDESV (reference sequence). With V trimmed by 3 bases and J by 3 bases, 7 bases remained unmatched. The CDR3 is CASSFGLAGYYEQYF. The CDR3 coding sequence is TGTGCCAGCAGCTTCGGCTTAGCGGGGTACTACGAGCAGTACTTC.

The CDR3 nucleotides read TGTGCCAGCAGCACGGACAGGGGCGAATTCGGGGAGCTGTTTTTT. Amino acids: CASSTDRGEFGELFF. This rearrangement joins TRBV6-6 to TRBJ2-2; 9 bases are shared with TRBD1. The CDR3 is 15 residues long. The germline V gene encodes CDR1 MNHNY and CDR2 SVGAGI (reference sequence). J was trimmed by 7 bases and V by 6 bases; bases with no gene match: 9.

The chain links TRBV29-1 to TRBJ2-5, with TRBD2 matching 9 bases. The CDR3 covers 13 residues. Germline V gene lookup returns CDR1 SQVTM and CDR2 ANQGSEA. With V trimmed by 5 bases and J by 5 bases, 6 bases remained unmatched. The CDR3 DNA sequence: TGCAGCGTTCGTAGACTAGCGGTGGAGACCCAGTACTTC. Translated: CSVRRLAVETQYF.